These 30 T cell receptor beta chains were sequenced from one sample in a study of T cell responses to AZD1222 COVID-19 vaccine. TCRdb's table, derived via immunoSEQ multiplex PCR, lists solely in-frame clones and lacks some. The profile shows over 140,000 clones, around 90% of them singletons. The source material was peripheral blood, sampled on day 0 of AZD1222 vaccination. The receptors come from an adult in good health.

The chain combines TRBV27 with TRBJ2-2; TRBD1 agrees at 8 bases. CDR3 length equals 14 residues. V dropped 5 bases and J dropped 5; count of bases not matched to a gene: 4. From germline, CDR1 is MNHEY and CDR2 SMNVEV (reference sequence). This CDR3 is CASSNRGNTGELFF. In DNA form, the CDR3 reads TGTGCCAGCAGTAACAGGGGGAATACCGGGGAGCTGTTTTTT.

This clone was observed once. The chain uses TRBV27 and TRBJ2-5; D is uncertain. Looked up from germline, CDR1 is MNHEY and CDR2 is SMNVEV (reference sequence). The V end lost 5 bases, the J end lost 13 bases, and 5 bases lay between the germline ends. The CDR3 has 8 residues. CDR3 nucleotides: TGTGCCAGCAGTAACGGGTACTTC. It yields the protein CASSNGYF.

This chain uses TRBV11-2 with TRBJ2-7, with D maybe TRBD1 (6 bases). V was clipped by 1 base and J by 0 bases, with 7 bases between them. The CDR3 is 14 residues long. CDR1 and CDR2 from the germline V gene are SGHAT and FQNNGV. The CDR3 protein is CASSLAQGSYEQYF. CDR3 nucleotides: TGTGCCAGCAGCTTAGCACAGGGCTCCTACGAGCAGTACTTC.

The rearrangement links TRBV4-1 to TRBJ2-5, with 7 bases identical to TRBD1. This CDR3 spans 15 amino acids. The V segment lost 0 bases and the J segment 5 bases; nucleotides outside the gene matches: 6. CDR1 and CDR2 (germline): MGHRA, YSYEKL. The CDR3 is CASSQDPGGSETQYF. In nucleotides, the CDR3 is TGCGCCAGCAGCCAAGATCCAGGGGGTAGCGAGACCCAGTACTTC.

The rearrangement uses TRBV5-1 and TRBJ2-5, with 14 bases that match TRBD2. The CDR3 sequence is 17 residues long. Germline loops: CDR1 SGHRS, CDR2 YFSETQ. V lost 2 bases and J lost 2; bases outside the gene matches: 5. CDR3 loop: CASSLGLAGGIQETQYF. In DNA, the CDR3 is TGCGCCAGCAGCTTAGGACTAGCGGGGGGAATACAAGAGACCCAGTACTTC. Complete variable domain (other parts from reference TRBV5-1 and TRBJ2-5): KAGVTQTPRYLIKTRGQQVTLSCSPISGHRSVSWYQQTPGQGLQFLFEYFSETQRNKGNFPGRFSGRQFSNSRSEMNVSTLELGDSALYLCASSLGLAGGIQETQYFGPGTRLLVL.

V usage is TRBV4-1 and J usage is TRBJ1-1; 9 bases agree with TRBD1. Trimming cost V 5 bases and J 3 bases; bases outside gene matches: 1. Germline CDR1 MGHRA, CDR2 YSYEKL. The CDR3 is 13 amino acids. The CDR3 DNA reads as TGCGCCAGCAGCGACAGGGGGGACACTGAAGCTTTCTTT. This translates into CASSDRGDTEAFF.

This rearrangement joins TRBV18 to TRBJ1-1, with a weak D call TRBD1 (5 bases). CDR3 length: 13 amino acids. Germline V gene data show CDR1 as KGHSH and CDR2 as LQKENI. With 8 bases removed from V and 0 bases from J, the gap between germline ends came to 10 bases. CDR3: CASTADMNTEAFF. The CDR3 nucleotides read TGTGCCAGCACAGCGGACATGAACACTGAAGCTTTCTTT.

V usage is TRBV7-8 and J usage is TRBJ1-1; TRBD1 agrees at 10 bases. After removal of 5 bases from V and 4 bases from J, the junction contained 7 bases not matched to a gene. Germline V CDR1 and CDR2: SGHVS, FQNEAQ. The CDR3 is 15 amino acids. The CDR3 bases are TGTGCCAGCAGCCGACTGGACAGGGGGGTCACTGAAGCTTTCTTT. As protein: CASSRLDRGVTEAFF.

The CDR3 sequence: CASSLGGSDEQYF. In DNA, the CDR3 is TGCGCCAGCAGCTTAGGGGGGAGTGACGAGCAGTACTTC. The chain employs TRBV5-1 and TRBJ2-7; perhaps D is TRBD1 or TRBD2 (6 bases each). Germline CDR1 SGHRS, CDR2 YFSETQ. The CDR3 is made up of 13 amino acids. V gave up 2 bases and J gave up 5 bases, with 11 bases separating them.

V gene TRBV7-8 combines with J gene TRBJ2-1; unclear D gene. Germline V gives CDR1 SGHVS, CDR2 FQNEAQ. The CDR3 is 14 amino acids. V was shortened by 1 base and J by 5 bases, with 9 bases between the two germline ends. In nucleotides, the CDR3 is TGTGCCAGCAGCTTAGTTAACAGCAACAATGAGCAGTTCTTC. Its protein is CASSLVNSNNEQFF.

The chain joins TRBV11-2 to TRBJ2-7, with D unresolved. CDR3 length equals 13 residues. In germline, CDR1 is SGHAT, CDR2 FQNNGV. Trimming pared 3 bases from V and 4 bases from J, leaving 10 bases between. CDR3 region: CASSFDNFYEQYF. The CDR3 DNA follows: TGTGCCAGCAGCTTCGACAATTTTTACGAGCAGTACTTC.

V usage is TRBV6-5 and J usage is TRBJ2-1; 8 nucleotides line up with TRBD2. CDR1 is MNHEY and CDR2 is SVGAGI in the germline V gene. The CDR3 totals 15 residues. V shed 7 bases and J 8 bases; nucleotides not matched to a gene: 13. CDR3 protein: CASTDLAGVAHEQFF. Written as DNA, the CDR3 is TGTGCCAGCACCGATCTAGCGGGCGTCGCCCATGAGCAGTTCTTC.

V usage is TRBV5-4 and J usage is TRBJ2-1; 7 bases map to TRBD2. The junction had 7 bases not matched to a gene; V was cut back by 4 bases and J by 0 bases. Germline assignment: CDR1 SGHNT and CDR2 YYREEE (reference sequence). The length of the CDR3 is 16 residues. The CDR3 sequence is CASSLLAESSYNEQFF. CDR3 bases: TGTGCCAGCAGCCTTCTAGCGGAGAGCTCCTACAATGAGCAGTTCTTC.

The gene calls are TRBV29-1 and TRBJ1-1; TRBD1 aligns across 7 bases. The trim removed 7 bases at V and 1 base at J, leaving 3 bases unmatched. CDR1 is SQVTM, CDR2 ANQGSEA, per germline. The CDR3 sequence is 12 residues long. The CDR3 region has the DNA TGCAGCGCCGGGGACAGGAACACTGAAGCTTTCTTT. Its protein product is CSAGDRNTEAFF.

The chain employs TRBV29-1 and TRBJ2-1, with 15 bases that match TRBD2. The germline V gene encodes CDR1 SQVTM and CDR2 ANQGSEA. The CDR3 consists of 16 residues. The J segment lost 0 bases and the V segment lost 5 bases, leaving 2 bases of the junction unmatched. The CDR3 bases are TGCAGCGTTAGGACTAGCGGGGGGGGCTCCTACAATGAGCAGTTCTTC. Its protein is CSVRTSGGGSYNEQFF.

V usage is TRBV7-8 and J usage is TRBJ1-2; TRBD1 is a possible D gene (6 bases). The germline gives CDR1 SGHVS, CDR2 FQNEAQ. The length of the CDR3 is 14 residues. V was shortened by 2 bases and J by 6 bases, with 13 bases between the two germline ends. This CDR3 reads CASSLSRGFDGYTF. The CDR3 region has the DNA TGTGCCAGCAGCTTATCAAGGGGGTTCGATGGCTACACCTTC.

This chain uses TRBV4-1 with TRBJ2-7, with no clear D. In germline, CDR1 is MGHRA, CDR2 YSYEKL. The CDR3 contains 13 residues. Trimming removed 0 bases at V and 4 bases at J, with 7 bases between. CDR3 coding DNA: TGCGCCAGCAGCCAAGACTCAGGTTACGAGCAGTACTTC. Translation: CASSQDSGYEQYF.

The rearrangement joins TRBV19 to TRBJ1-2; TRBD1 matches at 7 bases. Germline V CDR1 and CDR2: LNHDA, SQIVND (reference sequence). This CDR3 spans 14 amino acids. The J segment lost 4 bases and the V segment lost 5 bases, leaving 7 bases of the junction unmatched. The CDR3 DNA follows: TGTGCCAGTAGTGAAGAGGCAGGGGGCTATGGCTACACCTTC. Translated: CASSEEAGGYGYTF.

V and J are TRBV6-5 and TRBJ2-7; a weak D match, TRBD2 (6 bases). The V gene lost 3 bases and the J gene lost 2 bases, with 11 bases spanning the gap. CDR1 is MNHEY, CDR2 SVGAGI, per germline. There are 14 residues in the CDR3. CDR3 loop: CASSYRRAPYEQYF. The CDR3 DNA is TGTGCCAGCAGTTATCGGAGGGCACCCTACGAGCAGTACTTC.

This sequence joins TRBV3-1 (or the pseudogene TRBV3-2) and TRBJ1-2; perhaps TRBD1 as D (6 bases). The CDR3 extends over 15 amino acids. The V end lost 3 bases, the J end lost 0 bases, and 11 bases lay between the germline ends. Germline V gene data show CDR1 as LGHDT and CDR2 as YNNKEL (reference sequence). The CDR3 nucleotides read TGTGCCAGCAGCCACCCGCAGGGGCCTAACTATGGCTACACCTTC. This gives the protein CASSHPQGPNYGYTF.

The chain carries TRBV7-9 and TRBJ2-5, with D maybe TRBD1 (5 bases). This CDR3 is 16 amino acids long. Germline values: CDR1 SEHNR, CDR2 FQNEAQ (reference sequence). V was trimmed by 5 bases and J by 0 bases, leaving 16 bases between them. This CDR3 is CASSPSSGAHQETQYF. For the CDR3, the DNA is TGTGCCAGCAGCCCAAGTAGTGGGGCCCACCAAGAGACCCAGTACTTC.

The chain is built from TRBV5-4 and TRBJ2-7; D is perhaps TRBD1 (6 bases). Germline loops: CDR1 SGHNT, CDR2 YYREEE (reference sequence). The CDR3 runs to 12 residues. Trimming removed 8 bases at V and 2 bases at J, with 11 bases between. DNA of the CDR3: TGTGCCAGACCGGGACAACCCTACGAGCAGTACTTC. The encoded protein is CARPGQPYEQYF.

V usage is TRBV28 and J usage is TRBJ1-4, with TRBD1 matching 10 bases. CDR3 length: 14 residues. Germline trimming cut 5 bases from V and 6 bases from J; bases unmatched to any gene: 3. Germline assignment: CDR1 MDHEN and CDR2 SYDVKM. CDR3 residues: CASSRQGADEKLFF. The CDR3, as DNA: TGTGCCAGCAGTAGACAGGGGGCCGATGAAAAACTGTTTTTT.

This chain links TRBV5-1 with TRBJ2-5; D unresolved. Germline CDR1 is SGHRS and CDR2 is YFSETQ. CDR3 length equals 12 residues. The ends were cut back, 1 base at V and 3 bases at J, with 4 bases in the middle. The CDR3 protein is CASSLMEETQYF. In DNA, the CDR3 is TGCGCCAGCAGCTTGATGGAAGAGACCCAGTACTTC. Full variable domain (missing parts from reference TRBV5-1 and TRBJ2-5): KAGVTQTPRYLIKTRGQQVTLSCSPISGHRSVSWYQQTPGQGLQFLFEYFSETQRNKGNFPGRFSGRQFSNSRSEMNVSTLELGDSALYLCASSLMEETQYFGPGTRLLVL.

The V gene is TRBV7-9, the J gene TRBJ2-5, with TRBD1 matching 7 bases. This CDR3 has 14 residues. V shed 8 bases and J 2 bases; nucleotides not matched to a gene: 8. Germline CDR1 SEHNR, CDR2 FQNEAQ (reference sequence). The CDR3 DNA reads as TGTGCCAGCCGAGACAGGGCAGATCAAGAGACCCAGTACTTC. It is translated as CASRDRADQETQYF. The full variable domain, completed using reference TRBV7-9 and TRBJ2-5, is DTGVSQNPRHKITKRGQNVTFRCDPISEHNRLYWYRQTLGQGPEFLTYFQNEAQLEKSRLLSDRFSAERPKGSFSTLEIQRTEQGDSAMYLCASRDRADQETQYFGPGTRLLVL.

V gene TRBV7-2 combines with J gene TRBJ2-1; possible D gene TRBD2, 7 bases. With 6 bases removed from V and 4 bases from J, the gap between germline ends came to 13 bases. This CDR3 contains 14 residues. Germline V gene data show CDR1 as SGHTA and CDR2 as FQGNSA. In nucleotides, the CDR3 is TGTGCCAGCAGGAGGGGGGGGGTTTACAATGAGCAGTTCTTC. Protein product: CASRRGGVYNEQFF.

As DNA, the CDR3 is TGTGCCAGCAGCTTAGGGGTGACTAGCGGGCCGAACACCGGGGAGCTGTTTTTT. It specifies CASSLGVTSGPNTGELFF. The gene calls are TRBV11-2 and TRBJ2-2, with 10 nucleotides matching TRBD2. V gave up 1 base and J gave up 0 bases; unmatched junction bases: 5. The CDR3 totals 18 residues. CDR1 is SGHAT, CDR2 FQNNGV, per germline.

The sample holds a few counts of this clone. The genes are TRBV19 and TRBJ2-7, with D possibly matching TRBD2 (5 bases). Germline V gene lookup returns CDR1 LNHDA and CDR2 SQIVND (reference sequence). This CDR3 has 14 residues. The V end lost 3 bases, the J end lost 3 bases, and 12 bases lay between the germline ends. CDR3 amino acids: CASSIGADYYEQYF. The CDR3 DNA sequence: TGTGCCAGTAGTATCGGCGCAGACTACTACGAGCAGTACTTC. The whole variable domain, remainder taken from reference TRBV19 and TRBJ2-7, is DGGITQSPKYLFRKEGQNVTLSCEQNLNHDAMYWYRQDPGQGLRLIYYSQIVNDFQKGDIAEGYSVSREKKESFPLTVTSAQKNPTAFYLCASSIGADYYEQYFGPGTRLTVT.

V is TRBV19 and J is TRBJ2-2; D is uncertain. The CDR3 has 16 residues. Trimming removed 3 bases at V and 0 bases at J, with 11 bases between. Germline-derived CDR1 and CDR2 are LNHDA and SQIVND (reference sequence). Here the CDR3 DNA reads TGTGCCAGTAGTATCATTGTATCATCGAACACCGGGGAGCTGTTTTTT. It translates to CASSIIVSSNTGELFF.

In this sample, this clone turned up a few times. CDR3 nucleotides: TGTGCCAGCAGCTTTTCTGGATACGAGCAGTACTTC. It is translated as CASSFSGYEQYF. The chain is built from TRBV11-3 and TRBJ2-7; D is ambiguous. The germline V gene encodes CDR1 SGHNT and CDR2 YENEEA. The CDR3 consists of 12 residues. V was cut by 3 bases and J by 4 bases, with 7 bases left in between.